The source of this T cell receptor beta chain is a study of PD-1 blockade in classical Hodgkin lymphoma. Study-wide findings and caveats: Relapsed/refractory patients reportedly had lower baseline diversity than newly diagnosed patients.

Time point of the sample: newly diagnosed, previously untreated cHL patient sample. Isolation of CD8+ T cells from thawed PBMCs used magnetic negative selection. About this clone: Its antigen remains unknown.

Clones were sequenced by immunoSEQ multiplex PCR, and TCRdb holds only the in-frame ones, with some missing. Of about 21,000 clones listed, 80% to 90% were seen once; the top ten hold about 7%. This CDR3 is built from 13 residues. V lost 1 base and J 3 bases, leaving 7 bases between the germline ends. The germline V gene has CDR1 SGHAT and CDR2 FQNNGV. The clonotype comes from a human donor with classical Hodgkin lymphoma. This chain connects TRBV11-2 to TRBJ2-7, with D perhaps matching TRBD1 (5 bases). The sample taken for sequencing was CD8+ T cells from blood. This CDR3 is CASSLGTFYEQYF. The CDR3 DNA reads as TGTGCCAGCAGCTTAGGGACATTCTACGAGCAGTACTTC.